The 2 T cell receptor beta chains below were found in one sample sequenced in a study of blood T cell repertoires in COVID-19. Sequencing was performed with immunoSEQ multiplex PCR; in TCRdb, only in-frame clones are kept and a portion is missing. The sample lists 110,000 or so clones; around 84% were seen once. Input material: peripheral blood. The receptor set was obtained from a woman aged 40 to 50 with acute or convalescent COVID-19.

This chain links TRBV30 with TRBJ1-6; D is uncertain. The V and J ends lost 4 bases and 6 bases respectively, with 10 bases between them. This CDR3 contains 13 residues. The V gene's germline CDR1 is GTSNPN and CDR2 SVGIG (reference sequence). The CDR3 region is CAWTGSINSPLHF. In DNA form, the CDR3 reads TGTGCCTGGACAGGATCAATTAATTCACCCCTCCACTTT.

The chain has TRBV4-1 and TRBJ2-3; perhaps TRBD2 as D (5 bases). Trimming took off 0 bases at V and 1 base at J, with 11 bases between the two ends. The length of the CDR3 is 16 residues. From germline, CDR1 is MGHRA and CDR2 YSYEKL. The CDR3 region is CASSQESTAGTDTQYF. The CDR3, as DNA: TGCGCCAGCAGCCAAGAGTCTACAGCGGGCACAGATACGCAGTATTTT.